A single T cell receptor beta chain is shown here with its context. What it binds is not known. Method: immunoSEQ multiplex PCR; TCRdb's copy keeps in-frame clones and lacks some. The sample includes approximately 90,000 clones, 88% of them seen just once. This entry is derived from a study of identifying expanded T cells in peripheral blood. Overall study findings and caveats: Roughly two-week clone count variance significantly increased as total template count grew. Roughly 1.2 clones differed between technical replicates, versus around 15 and 19 over time.

The V end lost 3 bases, the J end lost 6 bases, and 15 bases lay between the germline ends. Germline values: CDR1 SGHAT, CDR2 FQDESV (reference sequence). The CDR3 has 15 amino acids. During the collection period, no donor immune events like infections were recorded. V and J are TRBV11-1 and TRBJ2-1, with D possibly called TRBD1 or TRBD2 (5 bases each). Sequencing was done on a sample of blood. The sequence was obtained from a person aged 18 to 75 in good health. CDR3 nucleotide sequence: TGTGCCAGCAGCTTGGAGGCAGGGTGGGTCAATGAGCAGTTCTTC. Translating gives CASSLEAGWVNEQFF. The full variable domain, with the rest looked up from reference TRBV11-1 and TRBJ2-1, is EAEVAQSPRYKITEKSQAVAFWCDPISGHATLYWYRQILGQGPELLVQFQDESVVDDSQLPKDRFSAERLKGVDSTLKIQPAELGDSAMYLCASSLEAGWVNEQFFGPGTRLTVL.